The 16 T cell receptor beta chains presented below share a single source sample, sequenced in a study of cytomegalovirus exposure and HLA in healthy donors. The primer mix had 60 Vbeta and 13 Jbeta primers. Generated by immunoSEQ multiplex PCR, the TCRdb table keeps only in-frame clones and is missing some. Of around 100,000 clones in the sample, over 60% were seen once. Sequencing was performed on PBMCs. Receptors were obtained from a woman aged 18-29 years in good health and CMV-seropositive.

This clone was picked up one time. This rearrangement joins TRBV19 to TRBJ1-5, with D possibly being TRBD1 (5 bases). The CDR3 is 13 residues long. Deletions cut 4 bases from V and 9 bases from J, with 13 bases between. Germline V CDR1 and CDR2: LNHDA, SQIVND (reference sequence). This CDR3 reads CASSTGLQGPQHF. The CDR3 nucleotides read TGTGCCAGTAGTACCGGGCTCCAGGGGCCCCAGCATTTT. Variable domain in full (rest from reference TRBV19 and TRBJ1-5): DGGITQSPKYLFRKEGQNVTLSCEQNLNHDAMYWYRQDPGQGLRLIYYSQIVNDFQKGDIAEGYSVSREKKESFPLTVTSAQKNPTAFYLCASSTGLQGPQHFGDGTRLSIL.

A word on this clone: Compared with germline, one end of the junction differs, possibly owing to a read error. V gene TRBV11-2 combines with J gene TRBJ1-2; 12 nucleotides match TRBD1. Germline CDR1 and CDR2: SGHAT and FQNNGV. The CDR3 extends over 13 amino acids. The DNA of the CDR3 is TGTGCCAGCAGCTTAGGCAGGGACAGGGGGCCCCACTTC. It is translated as CASSLGRDRGPHF. Using reference TRBV11-2 and TRBJ1-2 for the parts outside the CDR3, the full variable domain is EAGVAQSPRYKIIEKRQSVAFWCNPISGHATLYWYQQILGQGPKLLIQFQNNGVVDDSQLPKDRFSAERLKGVDSTLKIQPAKLEDSAVYLCASSLGRDRGPHFGSGTRLTVV.

With regard to this clone: Compared with germline, one end of the junction differs, possibly owing to a read error. Other DNA variants within this sample encode the same CDR3. The gene calls are TRBV28 and TRBJ2-7; 9 positions match TRBD1. Germline CDR1 is MDHEN and CDR2 is SYDVKM. This CDR3 region has 17 residues. CDR3 sequence: CASSPGQGYFSSYEQYF. The CDR3 DNA reads TGCGCCAGCAGCCCGGGACAGGGCTACTTCAGCTCCTACGAGCAGTACTTC.

The CDR3, as DNA: TGTGCCAGCTCACCACCCGGGTCAGAGACCCAGTACTTC. Its translation: CASSPPGSETQYF. V is TRBV18 and J is TRBJ2-5; D is ambiguous. Germline V gives CDR1 KGHSH, CDR2 LQKENI. This CDR3 has 13 residues. V shed 0 bases and J shed 4 bases, with 6 bases lying between them. Full variable domain (rest looked up from reference TRBV18 and TRBJ2-5): NAGVMQNPRHLVRRRGQEARLRCSPMKGHSHVYWYRQLPEEGLKFMVYLQKENIIDESGMPKERFSAEFPKEGPSILRIQQVVRGDSAAYFCASSPPGSETQYFGPGTRLLVL.

The chain links TRBV10-3 to TRBJ1-5; 7 bases map to TRBD1. The CDR3 spans 16 residues. V was pared by 0 bases and J by 8 bases, with 10 bases of the junction left unmatched. The germline V gene has CDR1 ENHRY and CDR2 SYGVKD. The DNA for the CDR3 is TGTGCCATCAGTGAGTCTCATCGGACAGGAAGGAAGCCCCAGCATTTT. It translates to CAISESHRTGRKPQHF.

The rearrangement joins TRBV4-1 to TRBJ2-1; TRBD2 agrees at 8 bases. Germline CDR1 reads MGHRA; CDR2 reads YSYEKL. This CDR3 comprises 15 residues. After removal of 5 bases from V and 8 bases from J, the junction contained 11 bases not matched to a gene. This CDR3 reads CASSFRAGALDEQFF. Written as DNA, the CDR3 is TGCGCCAGCAGCTTCCGAGCGGGAGCCCTAGATGAGCAGTTCTTC.

The table lists this clone with a count of one. V and J are TRBV15 and TRBJ1-4, with D unresolved. Trimming left V 5 bases short and J 8 bases short, with 12 bases between. This CDR3 comprises 13 residues. Germline V lookup: CDR1 LNHNV, CDR2 YYDKDF (reference sequence). The CDR3 bases are TGTGCCACCAGCCCGCGGATGGAGGAAAAACTGTTTTTT. Its protein product is CATSPRMEEKLFF.

This clone occurred a few times. The rearrangement uses TRBV5-1 and TRBJ1-4; D is unclear. There are 14 residues in the CDR3. Germline V gives CDR1 SGHRS, CDR2 YFSETQ. V lost 0 bases and J 5 bases, leaving 8 bases between the germline ends. The DNA of the CDR3 is TGCGCCAGCAGCTTGGAGGGCGGGAATGAAAAACTGTTTTTT. It yields the protein CASSLEGGNEKLFF.

V and J are TRBV2 and TRBJ2-1, with a possible D match to TRBD1 (5 bases). The CDR3 is made up of 13 amino acids. Germline-derived CDR1 and CDR2 are SNHLY and FYNNEI. Trimming shortened V by 3 bases and J by 6 bases, and 9 bases separated the two germline ends. The CDR3 sequence: CASSEMTVNEQFF. The CDR3 nucleotides read TGTGCCAGCAGTGAGATGACAGTCAATGAGCAGTTCTTC.

CDR3 bases: TGTGCCAGCAGTTACTCGAGTGGTTTGTACGAGCAGTACTTC. This encodes CASSYSSGLYEQYF. The V gene is TRBV6-6, the J gene TRBJ2-7; D gene ambiguous. Between the trimmed V and J ends, which lost 0 bases and 4 bases, there was a span of 10 bases. This CDR3 comprises 14 residues. Germline V gene data show CDR1 as MNHNY and CDR2 as SVGAGI (reference sequence).

This clone was observed a few times. V gene TRBV30 combines with J gene TRBJ1-1; the D is unclear. Germline-derived CDR1 and CDR2 are GTSNPN and SVGIG (reference sequence). The CDR3 sequence is 11 residues long. Trimming shortened V by 4 bases and J by 10 bases, and 13 bases separated the two germline ends. CDR3 loop: CAWTVRRSAFF. The DNA for the CDR3 is TGTGCCTGGACCGTTCGCAGGTCAGCTTTCTTT. Variable domain in full (rest from reference TRBV30 and TRBJ1-1): SQTIHQWPATLVQPVGSPLSLECTVEGTSNPNLYWYRQAAGRGLQLLFYSVGIGQISSEVPQNLSASRPQDRQFILSSKKLLLSDSGFYLCAWTVRRSAFFGQGTRLTVV.

This clone was seen a handful of times. CDR3 sequence reads: CASSPQGAYTEAFF. The CDR3 DNA reads as TGTGCCAGTAGTCCTCAGGGGGCATATACTGAAGCTTTCTTT. This chain connects TRBV19 to TRBJ1-1; TRBD1 aligns across 8 bases. J lost 5 bases, V lost 5 bases, and 7 bases had no gene match. Germline CDR1 and CDR2: LNHDA and SQIVND (reference sequence). The CDR3 totals 14 residues.

This clone showed up just once. The chain employs TRBV6-6 and TRBJ2-3; TRBD2 is a possible D gene (6 bases). V gave up 0 bases and J gave up 15 bases, with 19 bases separating them. Germline loops: CDR1 MNHNY, CDR2 SVGAGI (reference sequence). CDR3 length: 14 amino acids. Here the CDR3 DNA reads TGTGCCAGCAGTTACTCCCCCGGGACTCTCCCGGGCTATTTT. It translates to CASSYSPGTLPGYF.

The V and J genes are TRBV5-6 and TRBJ2-7, with D unclear. The germline V gene has CDR1 SGHDT and CDR2 YYEEEE. V lost 4 bases, J lost 4 bases, and 6 bases lay in between. This CDR3 region has 11 residues. CDR3 sequence reads: CASSVAYEQYF. The CDR3 nucleotides read TGTGCCAGCAGCGTGGCATACGAGCAGTACTTC.

V and J are TRBV5-1 and TRBJ1-2, with D unresolved. Trimming removed 6 bases from V and 4 bases from J, with 16 bases in between. Looked up from germline, CDR1 is SGHRS and CDR2 is YFSETQ. This CDR3 spans 14 amino acids. The CDR3, as DNA: TGCGCCAGCACCCAAGACTCGGCCCTCTATGGCTACACCTTC. Its translation: CASTQDSALYGYTF.

This chain connects TRBV28 to TRBJ2-7; D remains ambiguous. Trimming stripped 6 bases from V and 0 bases from J, with 9 bases between. CDR3 length: 13 residues. From germline, CDR1 is MDHEN and CDR2 SYDVKM. CDR3 nucleotides: TGTGCCAGCAGAGCACCAAGCTCCTACGAGCAGTACTTC. Protein sequence: CASRAPSSYEQYF.